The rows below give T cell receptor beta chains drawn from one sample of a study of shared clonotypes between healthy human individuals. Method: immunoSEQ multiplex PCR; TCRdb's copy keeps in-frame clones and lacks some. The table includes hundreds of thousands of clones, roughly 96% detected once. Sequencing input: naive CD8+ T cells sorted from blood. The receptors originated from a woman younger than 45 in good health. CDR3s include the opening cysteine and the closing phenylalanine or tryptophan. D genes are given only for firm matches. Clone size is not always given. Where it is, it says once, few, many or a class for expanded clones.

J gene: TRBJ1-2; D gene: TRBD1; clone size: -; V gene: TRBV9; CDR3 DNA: TGTGCCAGCAGCCCGAGGGGACAGGGAGGCTATGGCTACACCTTC; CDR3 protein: CASSPRGQGGYGYTF
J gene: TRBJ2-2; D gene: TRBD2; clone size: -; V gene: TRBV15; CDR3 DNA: TGTGCCACCAGGTTCGGGACTAGCGTCAACACCGGGGAGCTGTTTTTT; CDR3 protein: CATRFGTSVNTGELFF
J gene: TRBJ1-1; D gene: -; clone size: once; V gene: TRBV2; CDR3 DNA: TGTGCCAGCAGTGAATGGCAGGGCGGGACTGAAGCTTTCTTT; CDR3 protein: CASSEWQGGTEAFF
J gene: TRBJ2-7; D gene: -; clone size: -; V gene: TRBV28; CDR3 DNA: TGTGCCAGCAGTTTTGCTGAGAACTACGAGCAGTACTTC; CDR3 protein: CASSFAENYEQYF
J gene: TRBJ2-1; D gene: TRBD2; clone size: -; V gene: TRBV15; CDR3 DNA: TGTGCCACCAGCAGAGCTAGCGGGAGGGACAATGAGCAGTTCTTC; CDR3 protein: CATSRASGRDNEQFF
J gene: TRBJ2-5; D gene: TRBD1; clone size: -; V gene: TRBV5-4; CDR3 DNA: TGTGCCAGCAGCTTTACAGGGGCCTCGAGGGAGACCCAGTACTTC; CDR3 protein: CASSFTGASRETQYF
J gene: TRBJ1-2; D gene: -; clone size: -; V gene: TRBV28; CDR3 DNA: TGTGCCAGCAGTTTCCAAGGATCGGGCCCTAACTATGGCTACACCTTC; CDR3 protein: CASSFQGSGPNYGYTF
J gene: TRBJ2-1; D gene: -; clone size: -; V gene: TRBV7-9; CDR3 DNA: TGTGCCAGCATGATGGGGACTTCCAATGAGCAGTTCTTC; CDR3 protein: CASMMGTSNEQFF
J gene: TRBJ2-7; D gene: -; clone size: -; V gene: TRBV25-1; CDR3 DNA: TGTGCCAGCAGTGATTACTCCTACGAGCAGTACTTC; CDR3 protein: CASSDYSYEQYF
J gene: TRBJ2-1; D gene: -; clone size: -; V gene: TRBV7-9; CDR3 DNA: TGTGCCAGCAGCTTAGTTGAGCAGTTCTTC; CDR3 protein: CASSLVEQFF
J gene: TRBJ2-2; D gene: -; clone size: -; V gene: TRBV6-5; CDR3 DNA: TGTGCCAGCAGCCCGTCGCCCCTTCATAGCGGGGAGCTGTTTTTT; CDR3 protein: CASSPSPLHSGELFF
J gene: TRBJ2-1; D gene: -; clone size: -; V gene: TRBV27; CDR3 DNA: TGTGCCAGCTTAAACCCAGGGAGTTATGAGCAGTTCTTC; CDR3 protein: CASLNPGSYEQFF
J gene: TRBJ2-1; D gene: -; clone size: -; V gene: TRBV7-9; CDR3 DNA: TGTGCCAGCAGCTTAGCGGGGCCATACAATGAGCAGTTCTTC; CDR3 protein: CASSLAGPYNEQFF
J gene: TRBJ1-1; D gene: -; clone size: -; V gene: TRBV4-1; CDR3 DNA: TGCGCCAGCAGCCATGGACACACGAACACTGAAGCTTTCTTT; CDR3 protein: CASSHGHTNTEAFF
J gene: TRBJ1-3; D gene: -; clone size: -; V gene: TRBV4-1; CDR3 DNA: TGCGCCAGCAGCCAAGATTATGCACAAATCTCTGGAAACACCATATATTTT; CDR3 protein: CASSQDYAQISGNTIYF
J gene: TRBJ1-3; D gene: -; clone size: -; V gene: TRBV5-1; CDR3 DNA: TGCGCCAGCAGTACGGACAGATCTTCTGGAAACACCATATATTTT; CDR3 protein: CASSTDRSSGNTIYF
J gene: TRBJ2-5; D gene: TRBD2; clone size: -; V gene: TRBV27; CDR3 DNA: TGTGCCAGCAGTTTAGGAGGGACTAGCAAAGAGACCCAGTACTTC; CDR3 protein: CASSLGGTSKETQYF
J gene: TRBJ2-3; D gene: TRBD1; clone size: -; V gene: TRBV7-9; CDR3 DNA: TGTGCCAGCAGCCGACAGGGGACTACAGATACGCAGTATTTT; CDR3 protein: CASSRQGTTDTQYF
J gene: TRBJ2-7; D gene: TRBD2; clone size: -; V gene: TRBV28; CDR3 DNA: TGTGCCAGCAGTTACAGACTAGCGGCCACCTACGAGCAGTACTTC; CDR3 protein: CASSYRLAATYEQYF
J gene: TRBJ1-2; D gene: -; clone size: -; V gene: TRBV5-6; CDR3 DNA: TGTGCCAGCAGCTCCAGCTATGGCTACACCTTC; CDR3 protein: CASSSSYGYTF
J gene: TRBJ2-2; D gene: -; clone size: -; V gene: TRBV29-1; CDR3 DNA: TGCAGCGTTGGGGACATGAACGGGGAGCTGTTTTTT; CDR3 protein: CSVGDMNGELFF
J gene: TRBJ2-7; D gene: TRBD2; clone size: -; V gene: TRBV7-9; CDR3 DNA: TGTGCCAGCACCCTTAGCGGGCGCCCCTCCTACGAGCAGTACTTC; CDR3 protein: CASTLSGRPSYEQYF
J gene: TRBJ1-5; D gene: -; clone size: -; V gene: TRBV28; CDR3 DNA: TGTGCCAGCAGCGCCCGGTCAAATGGGGATCAGCCCCAGCATTTT; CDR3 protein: CASSARSNGDQPQHF
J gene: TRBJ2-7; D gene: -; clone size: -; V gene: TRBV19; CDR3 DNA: TGTGCCAGTAGTATGATCCACTCCTACGAGCAGTACTTC; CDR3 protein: CASSMIHSYEQYF
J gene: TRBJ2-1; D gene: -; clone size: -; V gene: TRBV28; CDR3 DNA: TGTGCCAGCAGTCCCCGGGGGTACGGGCACTCCTACAATGAGCAGTTCTTC; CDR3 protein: CASSPRGYGHSYNEQFF
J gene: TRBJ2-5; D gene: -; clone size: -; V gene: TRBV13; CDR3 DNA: TGTGCCAGCAGCCCCTTCGAAGCCCTCGAGACCCAGTACTTC; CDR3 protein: CASSPFEALETQYF
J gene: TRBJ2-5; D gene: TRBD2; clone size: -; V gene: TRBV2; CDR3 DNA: TGTGCCAGCAGCGGGACTAGCGAGGGGGAGACCCAGTACTTC; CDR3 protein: CASSGTSEGETQYF
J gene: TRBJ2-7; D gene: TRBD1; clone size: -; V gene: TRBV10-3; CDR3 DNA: TGTGCCATCAGTGAGCTGGGACAGGGGTCCCACGAGCAGTACTTC; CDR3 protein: CAISELGQGSHEQYF
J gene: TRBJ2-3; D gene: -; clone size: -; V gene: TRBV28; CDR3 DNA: TGTGCCAGCAGCACCCAACAAACTACTCTCACAGATACGCAGTATTTT; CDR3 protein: CASSTQQTTLTDTQYF
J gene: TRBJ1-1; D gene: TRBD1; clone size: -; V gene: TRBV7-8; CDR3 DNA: TGTGCCAGCAGCATTGCAGGGGGCGGAAACACTGAAGCTTTCTTT; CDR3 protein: CASSIAGGGNTEAFF
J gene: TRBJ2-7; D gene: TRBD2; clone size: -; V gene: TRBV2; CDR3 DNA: TGTGCCAGCAGTGGGACTAGCGGGAGTCTCTACGAGCAGTACTTC; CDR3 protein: CASSGTSGSLYEQYF
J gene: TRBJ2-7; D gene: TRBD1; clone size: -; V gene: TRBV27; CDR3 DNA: TGTGCCAGCAGTTTCCGGGACAGGGGAAGAGAGCAGTACTTC; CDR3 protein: CASSFRDRGREQYF
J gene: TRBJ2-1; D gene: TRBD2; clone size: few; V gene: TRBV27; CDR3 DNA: TGTGCCAGCAGTATTCTGGGACTAGCAAATGAGCAGTTCTTC; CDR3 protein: CASSILGLANEQFF
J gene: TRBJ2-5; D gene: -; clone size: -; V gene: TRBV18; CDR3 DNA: TGTGCCAGCTCCGGTAGACACCAGCGTTCTCTCCAAGAGACCCAGTACTTC; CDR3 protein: CASSGRHQRSLQETQYF
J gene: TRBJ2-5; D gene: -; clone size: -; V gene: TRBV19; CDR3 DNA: TGTGCCAGTAGTGGGGGACGAGCCCAAGAGACCCAGTACTTC; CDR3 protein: CASSGGRAQETQYF
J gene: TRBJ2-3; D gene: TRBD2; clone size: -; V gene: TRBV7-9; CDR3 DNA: TGTGCCAGCAGCTTACTAGCGGGAGTTGTTTTAGATACGCAGTATTTT; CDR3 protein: CASSLLAGVVLDTQYF
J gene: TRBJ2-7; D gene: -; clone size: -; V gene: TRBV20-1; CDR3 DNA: TGCAGTGCCCGCGGGAAGGGGGAGCAGTACTTC; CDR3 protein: CSARGKGEQYF
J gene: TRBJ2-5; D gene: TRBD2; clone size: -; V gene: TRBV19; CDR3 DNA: TGTGCCAGTAGTGTAGCCCTAGCGGGAGAAGAGACCCAGTACTTC; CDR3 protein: CASSVALAGEETQYF
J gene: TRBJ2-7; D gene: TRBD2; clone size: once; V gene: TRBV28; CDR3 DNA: TGTGCCAGCAGTGGGACGGGAGGCCCCTCCTACGAGCAGTACTTC; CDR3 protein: CASSGTGGPSYEQYF
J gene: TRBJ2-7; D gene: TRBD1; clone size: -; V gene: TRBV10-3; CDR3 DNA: TGTGCCATCAGTGGCGGACAGGGGTTCGACGAGCAGTACTTC; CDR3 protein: CAISGGQGFDEQYF
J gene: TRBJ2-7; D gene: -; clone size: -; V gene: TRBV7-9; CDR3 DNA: TGTGCCAGCAGCTTCGTAGAAACCTACGAGCAGTACTTC; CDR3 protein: CASSFVETYEQYF
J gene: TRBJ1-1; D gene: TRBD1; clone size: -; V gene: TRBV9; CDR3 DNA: TGTGCCAGCAGCCCCCCGGGACAGGGGGTAACTGAAGCTTTCTTT; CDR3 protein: CASSPPGQGVTEAFF
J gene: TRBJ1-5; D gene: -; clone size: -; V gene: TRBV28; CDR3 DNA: TGTGCCAGCACCGACACCAGCAATCAGCCCCAGCATTTT; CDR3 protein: CASTDTSNQPQHF
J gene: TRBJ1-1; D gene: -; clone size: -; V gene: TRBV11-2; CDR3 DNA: TGTGCCAGCAGATCCGGGGGTGGGGGCACTGAAGCTTTCTTT; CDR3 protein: CASRSGGGGTEAFF
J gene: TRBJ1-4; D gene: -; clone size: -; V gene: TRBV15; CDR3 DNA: TGTGCCACCAGCAGAGATATAGGGTTTTATGAAAAACTGTTTTTT; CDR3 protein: CATSRDIGFYEKLFF
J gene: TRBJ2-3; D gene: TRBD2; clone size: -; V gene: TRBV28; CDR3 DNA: TGTGCCAGCAGTCCCACTAGCGAAAGCACAGATACGCAGTATTTT; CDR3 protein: CASSPTSESTDTQYF
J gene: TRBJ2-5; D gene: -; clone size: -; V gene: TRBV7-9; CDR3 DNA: TGTGCCAGCAGCACACGGGAGCAGAGGGTGGAGACCCAGTACTTC; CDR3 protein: CASSTREQRVETQYF
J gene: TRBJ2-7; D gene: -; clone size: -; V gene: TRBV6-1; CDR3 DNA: TGTGCCAGCAGTGACTACAGGAGAAACTACGAGCAGTACTTC; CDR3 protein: CASSDYRRNYEQYF
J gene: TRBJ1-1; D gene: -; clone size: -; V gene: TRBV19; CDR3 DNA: TGTGCCACCACACAGGGTTTTTACACTGAAGCTTTCTTT; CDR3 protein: CATTQGFYTEAFF
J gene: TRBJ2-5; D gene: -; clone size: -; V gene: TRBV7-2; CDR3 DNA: TGTGCCAGCAGCTCCCGTTCCAGGTGGTGGGAGCAGTACTTC; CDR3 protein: CASSSRSRWWEQYF
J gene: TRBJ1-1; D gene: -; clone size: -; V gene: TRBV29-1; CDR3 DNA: TGCAGCGTTGAGAGGACTGAAGCTTTCTTT; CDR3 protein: CSVERTEAFF
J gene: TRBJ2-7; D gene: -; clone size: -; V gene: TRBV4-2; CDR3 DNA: TGTGCCAGCAGCCAAGATGTCCTCGCCTACGAGCAGTACTTC; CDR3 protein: CASSQDVLAYEQYF
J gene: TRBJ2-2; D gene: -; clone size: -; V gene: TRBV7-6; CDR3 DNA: TGTGCCAGCGGGCAGAGGAACACCGGGGAGCTGTTTTTT; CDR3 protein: CASGQRNTGELFF
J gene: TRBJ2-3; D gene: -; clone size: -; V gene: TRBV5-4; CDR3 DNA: TGTGCCAGCAGCTTGGGTAGTCTCGGCACAGATACGCAGTATTTT; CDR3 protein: CASSLGSLGTDTQYF
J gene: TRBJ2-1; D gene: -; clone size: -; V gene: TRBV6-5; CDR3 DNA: TGTGCCAGCAGCCCCACTCCAGTCAATGAGCAGTTCTTC; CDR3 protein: CASSPTPVNEQFF
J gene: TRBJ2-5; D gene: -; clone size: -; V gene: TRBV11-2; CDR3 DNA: TGTGCCAGCAGCTTAGGTCTCAGGGACGAAACCCAGTACTTC; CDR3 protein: CASSLGLRDETQYF